This passage covers 14 T cell receptor beta chains from one sample sequenced in a study of identical twins. TCRdb recomputed calls from the 5' RACE reads with MiXCR, one row per CDR3 protein. The sample includes some 900,000 distinct CDR3 sequences, approximately 13% of them seen just once. These data also formed part of another study, on yellow fever vaccine responses in identical twins.

Specimen: PBMCs. The receptors stem from a woman younger than 35 in good health.

This chain joins TRBV3-1 and TRBJ1-1, with 12 bases that match TRBD1. The CDR3 covers 16 residues. Germline CDR1 and CDR2: LGHDT and YNNKEL (reference sequence). Unmatched junction bases numbered 5, after V lost 0 bases and J lost 6 bases. CDR3 protein: CASSQDGTGGLAEAFF. Here the CDR3 DNA reads TGTGCCAGCAGCCAAGATGGGACAGGGGGCCTGGCTGAAGCTTTCTTT. Combining the CDR3 with reference TRBV3-1 and TRBJ1-1 gives the whole variable domain DTAVSQTPKYLVTQMGNDKSIKCEQNLGHDTMYWYKQDSKKFLKIMFSYNNKELIINETVPNRFSPKSPDKAHLNLHINSLELGDSAVYFCASSQDGTGGLAEAFFGQGTRLTVV.

The chain recombines TRBV28 with TRBJ2-2, with 8 bases matching TRBD2. V was clipped by 2 bases and J by 7 bases; unmatched bases: 3. The CDR3 is 14 amino acids. Looked up from germline, CDR1 is MDHEN and CDR2 is SYDVKM. CDR3 nucleotide sequence: TGTGCCAGCAGTTTAGCGGGGGGATTCGGGGAGCTGTTTTTT. The encoded protein is CASSLAGGFGELFF.

A few counts support this clonotype. The rearrangement links TRBV3-1 to TRBJ2-7; unclear D gene. The germline V gene encodes CDR1 LGHDT and CDR2 YNNKEL (reference sequence). With 1 base removed from V and 5 bases from J, the gap between germline ends came to 6 bases. The CDR3 runs to 12 residues. CDR3 amino acids: CASSQGLDEQYV. CDR3 DNA: TGTGCCAGCAGCCAAGGGCTGGACGAGCAGTACGTC.

The chain carries TRBV7-9 and TRBJ2-3; possible D gene TRBD2, 5 bases. V lost 3 bases to trimming and J lost 0 bases, with 7 bases between them. CDR3 length equals 14 residues. Germline values: CDR1 SEHNR, CDR2 FQNEAQ (reference sequence). CDR3 coding DNA: TGTGCCAGCAGCTTTCAGCGGAGCACAGATACGCAGTATTTT. Protein sequence: CASSFQRSTDTQYF. The complete variable domain, with remaining parts taken from reference TRBV7-9 and TRBJ2-3, reads DTGVSQNPRHKITKRGQNVTFRCDPISEHNRLYWYRQTLGQGPEFLTYFQNEAQLEKSRLLSDRFSAERPKGSFSTLEIQRTEQGDSAMYLCASSFQRSTDTQYFGPGTRLTVL.

In its sample, this clonotype was seen many times. The rearrangement joins TRBV20-1 to TRBJ2-2; TRBD2 agrees at 12 bases. Trimming at V came to 4 bases and at J to 4 bases, leaving 1 base not matched to a gene. CDR1 and CDR2 from the germline V gene are DFQATT and SNEGSKA (reference sequence). The CDR3 is made up of 14 amino acids. This chain's CDR3 is CSAKLAGGTGELFF. CDR3 in DNA: TGCAGTGCTAAACTAGCGGGAGGCACCGGGGAGCTGTTTTTT.

The chain combines TRBV12-3 or TRBV12-4 with TRBJ2-1, with 10 bases lining up with TRBD1. The CDR3 runs to 14 residues. After removal of 7 bases from V and 6 bases from J, the junction contained 6 bases not matched to a gene. CDR3 sequence: CASTRQGAVNEQFF. In DNA, the CDR3 is TGTGCCAGCACCCGACAGGGGGCCGTCAATGAGCAGTTCTTC.

This rearrangement joins TRBV2 to TRBJ2-5; 10 bases agree with TRBD1. With 7 bases clipped from V and 3 bases from J, the junction kept 5 bases outside the gene matches. The germline CDR1 and CDR2 sequences are SNHLY and FYNNEI. This CDR3 comprises 14 residues. The CDR3 region is CASNPDRGKETQYF. In DNA, the CDR3 is TGTGCCAGCAACCCGGACAGGGGGAAAGAGACCCAGTACTTC.

This clonotype has ten or more counts. The V gene is TRBV27, the J gene TRBJ1-6; D gene unclear. Trimming shortened V by 8 bases and J by 4 bases, and 15 bases separated the two germline ends. CDR3 size: 15 residues. Germline CDR1 reads MNHEY; CDR2 reads SMNVEV (reference sequence). CDR3 region: CASANQAPYNSPLHF. Written as DNA, the CDR3 is TGTGCCAGCGCTAACCAGGCGCCATATAATTCACCCCTCCACTTT.

This chain joins TRBV19 and TRBJ2-3, with 11 nucleotides matching TRBD2. The V gene's germline CDR1 is LNHDA and CDR2 SQIVND (reference sequence). The CDR3 contains 16 residues. V was clipped by 5 bases and J by 6 bases; unmatched bases: 10. This chain's CDR3 is CASSSPSGGPTDTQYF. The CDR3 bases are TGTGCCAGTAGTTCCCCTAGCGGGGGGCCGACGGATACGCAGTATTTT.

This clonotype was seen ten or more times. V is TRBV5-1 and J is TRBJ2-5, with a weak D call TRBD2 (6 bases). The V gene's germline CDR1 is SGHRS and CDR2 YFSETQ. CDR3 length equals 14 residues. Between the trimmed V and J ends, which lost 4 bases and 3 bases, there was a span of 13 bases. CDR3 in amino acids: CASSMGTRKETQYF. The CDR3 nucleotides read TGCGCCAGCAGCATGGGGACTCGAAAAGAGACCCAGTACTTC.

CDR3 protein: CASSLTGGFTDTQYF. CDR3 bases: TGTGCCAGCAGCTTGACAGGGGGCTTCACAGATACGCAGTATTTT. The rearrangement joins TRBV7-9 to TRBJ2-3, with 10 positions matching TRBD1. The CDR3 sequence is 15 residues long. Germline V gene data show CDR1 as SEHNR and CDR2 as FQNEAQ (reference sequence). J was trimmed by 2 bases and V by 3 bases; bases with no gene match: 2.

The rearrangement uses TRBV7-9 and TRBJ2-3, with 8 nucleotides matching TRBD1. The CDR3 has 17 amino acids. V lost 4 bases, J lost 0 bases, and 9 bases stayed unmatched. CDR1 and CDR2 (germline): SEHNR, FQNEAQ (reference sequence). In nucleotides, the CDR3 is TGTGCCAGCAGCTCCACCCGGACAGGGCCTAGCACAGATACGCAGTATTTT. As protein: CASSSTRTGPSTDTQYF.

Remarks on this clonotype: A read error may produce the germline difference seen at one junction end. The chain uses TRBV6-5 and TRBJ2-4; perhaps TRBD2 as D (6 bases). CDR3 length: 14 residues. Germline V gene sequence: CDR1 MNHEY, CDR2 SVGAGI. This CDR3 reads CASSDSGVKHIQYF. CDR3 DNA sequence: TGTGCCAGCAGTGACTCGGGGGTCAAGCACATTCAGTACTTC.

This clonotype showed up many times. This chain uses TRBV7-6 with TRBJ2-1, with 15 bases matching TRBD2. After removal of 3 bases from V and 8 bases from J, the junction contained 5 bases not matched to a gene. Germline V gene lookup returns CDR1 SGHVS and CDR2 FNYEAQ. This CDR3 is built from 16 residues. The CDR3: CASSLAGTSGRYEQFF. The DNA of the CDR3 is TGTGCCAGCAGCTTGGCCGGGACTAGCGGGAGGTATGAGCAGTTCTTC. Based on the CDR3 plus reference TRBV7-6 and TRBJ2-1, the full variable domain is GAGVSQSPRYKVTKRGQDVALRCDPISGHVSLYWYRQALGQGPEFLTYFNYEAQQDKSGLPNDRFSAERPEGSISTLTIQRTEQRDSAMYRCASSLAGTSGRYEQFFGPGTRLTVL.